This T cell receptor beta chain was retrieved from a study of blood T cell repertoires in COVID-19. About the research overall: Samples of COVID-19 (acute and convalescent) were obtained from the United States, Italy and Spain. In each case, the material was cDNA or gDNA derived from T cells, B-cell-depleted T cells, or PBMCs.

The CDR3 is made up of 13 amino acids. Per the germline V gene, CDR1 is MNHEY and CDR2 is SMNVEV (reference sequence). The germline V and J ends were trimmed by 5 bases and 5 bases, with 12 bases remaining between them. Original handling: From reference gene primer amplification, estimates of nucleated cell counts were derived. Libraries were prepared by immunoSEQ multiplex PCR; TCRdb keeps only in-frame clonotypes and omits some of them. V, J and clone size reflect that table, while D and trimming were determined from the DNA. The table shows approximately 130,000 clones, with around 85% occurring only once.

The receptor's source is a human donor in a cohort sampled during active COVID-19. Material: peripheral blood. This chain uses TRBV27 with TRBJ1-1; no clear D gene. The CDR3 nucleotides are TGTGCCAGCAGTCGGGATGAAGGAACTGAAGCTTTCTTT. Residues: CASSRDEGTEAFF.